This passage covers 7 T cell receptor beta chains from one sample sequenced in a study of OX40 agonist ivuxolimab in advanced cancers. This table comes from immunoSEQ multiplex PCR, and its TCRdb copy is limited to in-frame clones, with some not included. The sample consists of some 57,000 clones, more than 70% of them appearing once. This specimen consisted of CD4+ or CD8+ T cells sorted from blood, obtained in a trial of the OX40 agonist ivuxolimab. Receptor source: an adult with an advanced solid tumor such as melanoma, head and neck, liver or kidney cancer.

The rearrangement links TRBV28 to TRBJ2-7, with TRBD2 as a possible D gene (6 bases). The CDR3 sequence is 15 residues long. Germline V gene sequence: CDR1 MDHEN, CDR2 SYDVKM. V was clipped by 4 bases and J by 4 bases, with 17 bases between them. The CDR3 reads CASSSPTLGRYEQYF. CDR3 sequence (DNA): TGTGCCAGCAGTTCCCCGACCCTAGGGAGGTACGAGCAGTACTTC.

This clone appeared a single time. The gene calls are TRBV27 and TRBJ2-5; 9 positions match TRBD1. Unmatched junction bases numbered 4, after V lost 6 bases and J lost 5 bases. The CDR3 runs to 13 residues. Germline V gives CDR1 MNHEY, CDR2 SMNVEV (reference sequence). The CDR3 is CASRGTGKETQYF. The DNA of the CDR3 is TGTGCCAGCAGGGGGACAGGGAAGGAGACCCAGTACTTC.

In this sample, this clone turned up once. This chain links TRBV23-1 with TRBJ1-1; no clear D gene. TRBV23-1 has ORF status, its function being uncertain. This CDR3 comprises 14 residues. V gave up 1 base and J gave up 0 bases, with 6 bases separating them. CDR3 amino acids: CASSQLTLNTEAFF. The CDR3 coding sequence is TGCGCCAGCAGTCAATTGACACTGAACACTGAAGCTTTCTTT.

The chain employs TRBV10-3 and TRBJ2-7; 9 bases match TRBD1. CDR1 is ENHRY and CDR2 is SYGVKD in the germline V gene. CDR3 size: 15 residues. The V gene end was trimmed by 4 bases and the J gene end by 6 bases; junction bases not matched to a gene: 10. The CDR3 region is CAISAGTGSRGEQYF. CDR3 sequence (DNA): TGTGCCATCAGTGCCGGGACAGGGAGTAGGGGCGAGCAGTACTTC.

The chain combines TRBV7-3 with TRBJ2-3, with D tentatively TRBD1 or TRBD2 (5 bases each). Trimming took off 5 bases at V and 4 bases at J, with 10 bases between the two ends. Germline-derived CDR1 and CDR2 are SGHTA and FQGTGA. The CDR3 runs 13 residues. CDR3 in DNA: TGTGCCAGCAGCCGGGGCCTTGCAGATACGCAGTATTTT. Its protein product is CASSRGLADTQYF.

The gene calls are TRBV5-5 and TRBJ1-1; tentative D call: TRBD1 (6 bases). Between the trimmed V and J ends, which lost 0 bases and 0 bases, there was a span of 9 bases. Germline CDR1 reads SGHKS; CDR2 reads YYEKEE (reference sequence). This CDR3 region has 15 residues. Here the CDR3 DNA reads TGTGCCAGCAGCTTGGGTGACAGGTTGAACACTGAAGCTTTCTTT. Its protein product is CASSLGDRLNTEAFF.

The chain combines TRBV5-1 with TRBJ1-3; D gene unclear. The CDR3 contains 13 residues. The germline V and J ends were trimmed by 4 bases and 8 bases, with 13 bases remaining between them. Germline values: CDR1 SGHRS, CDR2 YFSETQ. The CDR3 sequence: CASSEPNQDTIYF. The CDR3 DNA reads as TGCGCCAGCAGCGAACCGAACCAGGACACCATATATTTT.